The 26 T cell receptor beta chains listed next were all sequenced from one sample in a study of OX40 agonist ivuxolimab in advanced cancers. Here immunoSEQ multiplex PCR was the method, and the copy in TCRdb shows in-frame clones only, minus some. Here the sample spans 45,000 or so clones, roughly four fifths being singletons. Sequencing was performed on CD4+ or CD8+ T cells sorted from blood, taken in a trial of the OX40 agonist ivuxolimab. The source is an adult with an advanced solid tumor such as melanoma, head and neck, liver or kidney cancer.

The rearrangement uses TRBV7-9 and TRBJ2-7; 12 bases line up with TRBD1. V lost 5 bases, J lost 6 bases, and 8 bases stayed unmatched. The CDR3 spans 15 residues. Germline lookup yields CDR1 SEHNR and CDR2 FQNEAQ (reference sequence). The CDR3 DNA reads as TGTGCCAGCAGCCGCGGGGACAGGGGGCTTTCCGAGCAGTACTTC. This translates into CASSRGDRGLSEQYF.

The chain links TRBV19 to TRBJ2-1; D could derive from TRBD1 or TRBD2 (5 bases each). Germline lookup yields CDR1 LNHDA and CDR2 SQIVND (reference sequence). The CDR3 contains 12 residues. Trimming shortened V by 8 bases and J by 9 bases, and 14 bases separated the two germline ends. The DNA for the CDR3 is TGTGCCAGTGGGGCCCTCCGGGGTGAGCAGTTCTTC. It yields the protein CASGALRGEQFF.

The CDR3 spells CAWRGQDNQPQHF. In DNA form, the CDR3 reads TGTGCCTGGAGAGGACAGGACAATCAGCCCCAGCATTTT. This chain links TRBV30 with TRBJ1-5; 7 bases match TRBD1. After removal of 3 bases from V and 3 bases from J, the junction contained 2 bases not matched to a gene. The length of the CDR3 is 13 residues. From germline, CDR1 is GTSNPN and CDR2 SVGIG (reference sequence).

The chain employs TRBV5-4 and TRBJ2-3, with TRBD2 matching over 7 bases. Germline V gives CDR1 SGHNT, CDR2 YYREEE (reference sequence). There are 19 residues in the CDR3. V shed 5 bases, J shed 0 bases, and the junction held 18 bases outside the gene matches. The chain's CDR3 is CASRRGRGEHQASTDTQYF. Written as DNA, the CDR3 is TGTGCCAGCAGGAGGGGACGGGGGGAACACCAGGCTAGCACAGATACGCAGTATTTT.

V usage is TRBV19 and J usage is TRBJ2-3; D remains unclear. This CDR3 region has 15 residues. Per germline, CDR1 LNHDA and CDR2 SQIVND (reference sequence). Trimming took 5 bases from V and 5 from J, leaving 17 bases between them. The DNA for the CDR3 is TGTGCCAGTAGTGCCTACCTGGGGTTTGAAGATACGCAGTATTTT. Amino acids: CASSAYLGFEDTQYF.

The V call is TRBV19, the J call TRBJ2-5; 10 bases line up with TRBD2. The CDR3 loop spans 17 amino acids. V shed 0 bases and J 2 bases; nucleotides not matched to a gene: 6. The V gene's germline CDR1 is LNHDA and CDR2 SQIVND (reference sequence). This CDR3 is CASSIDPSGGVQETQYF. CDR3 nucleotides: TGTGCCAGTAGTATAGATCCCAGCGGGGGGGTTCAAGAGACCCAGTACTTC.

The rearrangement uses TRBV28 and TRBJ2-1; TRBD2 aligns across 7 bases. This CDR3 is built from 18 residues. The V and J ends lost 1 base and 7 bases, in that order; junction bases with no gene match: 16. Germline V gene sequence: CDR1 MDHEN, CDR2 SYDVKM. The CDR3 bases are TGTGCCAGCAGTTTATCCCCATTTGACGGGAGGAGACAAAATGAGCAGTTCTTC. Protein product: CASSLSPFDGRRQNEQFF.

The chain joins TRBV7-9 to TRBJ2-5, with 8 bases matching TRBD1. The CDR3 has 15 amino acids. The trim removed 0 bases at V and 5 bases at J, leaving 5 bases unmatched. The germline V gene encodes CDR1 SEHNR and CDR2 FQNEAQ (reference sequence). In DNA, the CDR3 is TGTGCCAGCAGCTTAGCGTTCGGGACAGGCGAGACCCAGTACTTC. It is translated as CASSLAFGTGETQYF. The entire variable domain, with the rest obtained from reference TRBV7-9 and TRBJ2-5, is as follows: DTGVSQNPRHKITKRGQNVTFRCDPISEHNRLYWYRQTLGQGPEFLTYFQNEAQLEKSRLLSDRFSAERPKGSFSTLEIQRTEQGDSAMYLCASSLAFGTGETQYFGPGTRLLVL.

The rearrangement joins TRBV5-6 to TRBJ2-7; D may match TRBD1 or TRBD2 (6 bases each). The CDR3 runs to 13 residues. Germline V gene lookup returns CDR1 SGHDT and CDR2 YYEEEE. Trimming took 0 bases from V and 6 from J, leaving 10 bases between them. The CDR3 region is CASSLGGGSEQYF. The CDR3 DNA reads TGTGCCAGCAGCTTGGGAGGGGGGAGCGAGCAGTACTTC. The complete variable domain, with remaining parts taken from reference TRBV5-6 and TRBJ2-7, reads DAGVTQSPTHLIKTRGQQVTLRCSPKSGHDTVSWYQQALGQGPQFIFQYYEEEERQRGNFPDRFSGHQFPNYSSELNVNALLLGDSALYLCASSLGGGSEQYFGPGTRLTVT.

CDR3 sequence (DNA): TGTGCCAGCTTTACTCCATCTAGCGCTCTCTCCTACAATGAGCAGTTCTTC. Amino acids: CASFTPSSALSYNEQFF. The chain uses TRBV28 and TRBJ2-1; possible D gene TRBD2, 6 bases. Trimming pared 8 bases from V and 0 bases from J, leaving 20 bases between. Germline CDR1 reads MDHEN; CDR2 reads SYDVKM. CDR3 length equals 17 residues. Complete variable domain (other parts from reference TRBV28 and TRBJ2-1): DVKVTQSSRYLVKRTGEKVFLECVQDMDHENMFWYRQDPGLGLRLIYFSYDVKMKEKGDIPEGYSVSREKKERFSLILESASTNQTSMYLCASFTPSSALSYNEQFFGPGTRLTVL.

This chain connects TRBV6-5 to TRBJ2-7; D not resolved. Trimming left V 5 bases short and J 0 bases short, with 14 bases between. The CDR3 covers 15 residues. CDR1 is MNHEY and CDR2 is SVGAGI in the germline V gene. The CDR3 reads CASSPPRASSYEQYF. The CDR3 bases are TGTGCCAGCAGTCCCCCCCGTGCCAGCTCCTACGAGCAGTACTTC.

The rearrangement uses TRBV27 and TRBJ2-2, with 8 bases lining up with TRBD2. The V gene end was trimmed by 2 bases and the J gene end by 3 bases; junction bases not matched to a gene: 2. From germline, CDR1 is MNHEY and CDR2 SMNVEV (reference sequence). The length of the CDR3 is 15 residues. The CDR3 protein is CASSLRGGDTGELFF. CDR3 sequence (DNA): TGTGCCAGCAGTTTACGGGGGGGAGACACCGGGGAGCTGTTTTTT.

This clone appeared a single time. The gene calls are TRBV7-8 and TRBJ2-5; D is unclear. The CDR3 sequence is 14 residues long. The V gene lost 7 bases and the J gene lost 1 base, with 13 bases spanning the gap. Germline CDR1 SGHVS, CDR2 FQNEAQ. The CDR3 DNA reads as TGTGCCAGCACCCTACGACGGTTCCAAGAGACCCAGTACTTC. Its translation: CASTLRRFQETQYF.

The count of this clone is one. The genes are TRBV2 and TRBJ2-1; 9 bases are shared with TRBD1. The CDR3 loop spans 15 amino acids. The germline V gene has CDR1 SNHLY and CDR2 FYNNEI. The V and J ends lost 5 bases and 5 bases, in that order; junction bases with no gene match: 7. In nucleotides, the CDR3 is TGTGCCAGCAGTTGGGACAGGGCAAGCGACAATGAGCAGTTCTTC. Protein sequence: CASSWDRASDNEQFF.

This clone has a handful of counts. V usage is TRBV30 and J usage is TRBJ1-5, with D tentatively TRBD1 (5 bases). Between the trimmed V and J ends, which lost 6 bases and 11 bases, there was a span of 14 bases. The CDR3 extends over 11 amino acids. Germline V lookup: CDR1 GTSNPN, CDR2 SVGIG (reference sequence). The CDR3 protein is CACTTGGAQHF. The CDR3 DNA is TGTGCCTGCACAACGGGGGGGGCCCAGCATTTT.

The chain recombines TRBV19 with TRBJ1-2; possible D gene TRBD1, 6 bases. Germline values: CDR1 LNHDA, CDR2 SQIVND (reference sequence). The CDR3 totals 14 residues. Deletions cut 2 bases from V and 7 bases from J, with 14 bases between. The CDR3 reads CASSISHRDGGYTF. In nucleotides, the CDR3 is TGTGCCAGTAGTATATCCCACAGGGATGGTGGCTACACCTTC.

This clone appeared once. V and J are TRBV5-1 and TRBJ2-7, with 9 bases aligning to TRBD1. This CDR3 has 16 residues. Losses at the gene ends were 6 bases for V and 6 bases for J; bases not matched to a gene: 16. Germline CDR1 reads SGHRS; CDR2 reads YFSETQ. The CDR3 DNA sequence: TGCGCCAGCAACCCTCGAGCGGGACAGGGCTCCCTCGAGCAGTACTTC. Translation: CASNPRAGQGSLEQYF. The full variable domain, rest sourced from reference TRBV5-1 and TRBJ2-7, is KAGVTQTPRYLIKTRGQQVTLSCSPISGHRSVSWYQQTPGQGLQFLFEYFSETQRNKGNFPGRFSGRQFSNSRSEMNVSTLELGDSALYLCASNPRAGQGSLEQYFGPGTRLTVT.

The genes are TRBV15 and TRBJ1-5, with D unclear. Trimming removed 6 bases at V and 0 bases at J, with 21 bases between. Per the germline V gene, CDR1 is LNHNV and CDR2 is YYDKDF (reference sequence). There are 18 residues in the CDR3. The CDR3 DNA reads TGTGCCACCAGTTCTCTAATTCGGCAGCGGTATAGCAATCAGCCCCAGCATTTT. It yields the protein CATSSLIRQRYSNQPQHF. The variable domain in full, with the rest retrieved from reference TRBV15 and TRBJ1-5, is DAMVIQNPRYQVTQFGKPVTLSCSQTLNHNVMYWYQQKSSQAPKLLFHYYDKDFNNEADTPDNFQSRRPNTSFCFLDIRSPGLGDTAMYLCATSSLIRQRYSNQPQHFGDGTRLSIL.

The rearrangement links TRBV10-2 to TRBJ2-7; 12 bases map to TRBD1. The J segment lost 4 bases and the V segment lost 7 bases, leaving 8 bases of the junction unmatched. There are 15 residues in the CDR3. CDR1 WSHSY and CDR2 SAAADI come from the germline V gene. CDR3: CASTTGTGGSYEQYF. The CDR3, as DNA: TGCGCCAGCACAACCGGGACAGGGGGCTCGTACGAGCAGTACTTC.

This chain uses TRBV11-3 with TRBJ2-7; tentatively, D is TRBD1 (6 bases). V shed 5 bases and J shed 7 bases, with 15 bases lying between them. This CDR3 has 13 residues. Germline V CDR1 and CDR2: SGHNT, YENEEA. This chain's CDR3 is CASSRGQLGEQYF. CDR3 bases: TGTGCCAGCAGCCGCGGACAGTTGGGAGAGCAGTACTTC.

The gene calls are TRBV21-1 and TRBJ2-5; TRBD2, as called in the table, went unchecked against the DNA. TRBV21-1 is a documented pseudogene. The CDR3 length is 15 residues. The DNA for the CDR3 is TGTGCCAGCAGCCTCAAGGGACTAGCCCTAGAGACCCAGTACTTC. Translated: CASSLKGLALETQYF.

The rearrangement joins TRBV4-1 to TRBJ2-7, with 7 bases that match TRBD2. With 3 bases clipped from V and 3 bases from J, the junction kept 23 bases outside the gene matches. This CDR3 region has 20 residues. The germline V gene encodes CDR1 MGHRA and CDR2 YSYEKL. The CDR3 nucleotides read TGCGCCAGCAGCCAGGTGGGGCGAGGTGAGGTAGCGGGCGAAATCTACGAGCAGTACTTC. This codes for CASSQVGRGEVAGEIYEQYF.

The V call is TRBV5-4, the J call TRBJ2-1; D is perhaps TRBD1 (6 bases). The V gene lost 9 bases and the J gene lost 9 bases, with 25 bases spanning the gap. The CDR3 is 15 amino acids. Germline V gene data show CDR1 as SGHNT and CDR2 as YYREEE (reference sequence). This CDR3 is CATTTSQGWDGEQFF. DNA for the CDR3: TGTGCCACCACAACGTCCCAGGGGTGGGACGGTGAGCAGTTCTTC.

The CDR3 DNA follows: TGTGCCGATAGGGGATTGTCTAGCACAGATACGCAGTATTTT. It specifies CADRGLSSTDTQYF. The J gene is TRBJ2-3, the V gene TRBV2; TRBD1 is a possible D gene (5 bases). The length of the CDR3 is 14 residues. Germline values: CDR1 SNHLY, CDR2 FYNNEI. V was pared by 11 bases and J by 0 bases, with 15 bases between.

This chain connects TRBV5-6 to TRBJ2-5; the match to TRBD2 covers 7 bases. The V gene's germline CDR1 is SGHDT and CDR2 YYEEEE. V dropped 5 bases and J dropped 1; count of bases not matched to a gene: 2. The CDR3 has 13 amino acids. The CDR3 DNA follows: TGTGCCAGCAGATGGGAGGGCCAAGAGACCCAGTACTTC. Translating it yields CASRWEGQETQYF. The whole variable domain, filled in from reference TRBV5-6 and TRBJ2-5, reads DAGVTQSPTHLIKTRGQQVTLRCSPKSGHDTVSWYQQALGQGPQFIFQYYEEEERQRGNFPDRFSGHQFPNYSSELNVNALLLGDSALYLCASRWEGQETQYFGPGTRLLVL.

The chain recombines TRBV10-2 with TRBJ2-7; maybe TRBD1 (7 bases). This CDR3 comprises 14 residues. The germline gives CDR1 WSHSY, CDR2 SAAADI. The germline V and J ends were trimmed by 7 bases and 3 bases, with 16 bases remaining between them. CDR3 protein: CASKAGQSSYEQYF. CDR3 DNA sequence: TGCGCCAGCAAGGCGGGACAGTCAAGCTACGAGCAGTACTTC.